The 22 T cell receptor beta chains below were found in one sample sequenced in a study of sequential checkpoint blockade in melanoma. Treatment noted: randomized to nivolumab then ipilimumab (arm A) or the reverse (arm B). Measured with immunoSEQ multiplex PCR; TCRdb has only the in-frame clones, and not every one. The sample yields 8,500 to 10,000 clones, about 63% seen once. Source: CD8+ T cells sorted from blood (inferred from file names), taken from a patient given nivolumab and ipilimumab in sequence. The origin of the receptors is a human donor with melanoma.

The chain recombines TRBV7-8 with TRBJ1-5; TRBD1 is a possible D gene (6 bases). Germline V gives CDR1 SGHVS, CDR2 FQNEAQ. The CDR3 loop spans 15 amino acids. Trimming left V 7 bases short and J 6 bases short, with 19 bases between. Here the CDR3 DNA reads TGTGCCAGCACCCCCTCACAGGGACCGAGTCAGCCCCAGCATTTT. As protein: CASTPSQGPSQPQHF.

The J gene is TRBJ2-3, the V gene TRBV9; a weak D match, TRBD1 (5 bases). CDR1 and CDR2 (germline): SGDLS, YYNGEE. CDR3 size: 15 residues. The ends were cut back, 0 bases at V and 2 bases at J, with 10 bases in the middle. CDR3 residues: CASSVGGHPTDTQYF. The DNA for the CDR3 is TGTGCCAGCAGCGTAGGAGGACACCCCACAGATACGCAGTATTTT.

The rearrangement joins TRBV27 to TRBJ2-1, with 7 bases fitting TRBD1. The germline V gene has CDR1 MNHEY and CDR2 SMNVEV (reference sequence). The CDR3 runs to 14 residues. V dropped 4 bases and J dropped 2; count of bases not matched to a gene: 2. CDR3 DNA: TGTGCCAGCAGTTATCAGGGGGCCTACAATGAGCAGTTCTTC. This translates into CASSYQGAYNEQFF.

This chain connects TRBV5-8 to TRBJ1-5; possibly TRBD1 for D (5 bases). V was cut by 1 base and J by 1 base, with 6 bases left in between. Germline assignment: CDR1 SGHTS and CDR2 YDEGEE. The CDR3 runs 14 residues. The CDR3 DNA sequence: TGTGCCAGCAGCTTGCAGGGAAGCAATCAGCCCCAGCATTTT. Its protein product is CASSLQGSNQPQHF.

The chain carries TRBV15 and TRBJ2-5; 12 positions match TRBD2. CDR3 length: 15 residues. The J segment lost 3 bases and the V segment lost 3 bases, leaving 2 bases of the junction unmatched. Germline-derived CDR1 and CDR2 are LNHNV and YYDKDF (reference sequence). This CDR3 reads CATSSRTSGEETQYF. CDR3 bases: TGTGCCACCAGCAGCAGGACTAGCGGGGAAGAGACCCAGTACTTC.

This clone was seen a handful of times. CDR3 amino acids: CASSQQGSQETQYF. The DNA of the CDR3 is TGTGCCAGCAGCCAGCAGGGTAGTCAGGAGACCCAGTACTTC. J is TRBJ2-5 and V is TRBV7-9, with D perhaps matching TRBD1 (5 bases). Germline V gene lookup returns CDR1 SEHNR and CDR2 FQNEAQ (reference sequence). The V and J ends lost 5 bases and 5 bases respectively, with 15 bases between them. This CDR3 has 14 residues.

The V and J genes are TRBV11-1 and TRBJ1-1; D is uncertain. Trimming cost V 1 base and J 1 base, with 4 bases left between them. The CDR3 loop spans 13 amino acids. Germline CDR1 reads SGHAT; CDR2 reads FQDESV (reference sequence). CDR3 bases: TGTGCCAGCAGCTTAGGTCAGAACACTGAAGCTTTCTTT. The encoded protein is CASSLGQNTEAFF.

The gene calls are TRBV19 and TRBJ1-1, with a possible D match to TRBD1 (5 bases). Trimming shortened V by 0 bases and J by 7 bases, and 15 bases separated the two germline ends. The CDR3 loop spans 15 amino acids. Germline V CDR1 and CDR2: LNHDA, SQIVND (reference sequence). The CDR3 bases are TGTGCCAGTAGTATAGATAACTCAGGGATGGGTGAAGCTTTCTTT. Its translation: CASSIDNSGMGEAFF.

The V call is TRBV30, the J call TRBJ1-4; 10 bases agree with TRBD1. The CDR3 covers 14 residues. Trimming took 3 bases from V and 7 from J; bases not matched to a gene: 5. Germline CDR1 and CDR2: GTSNPN and SVGIG (reference sequence). CDR3 protein: CAWSIGTGAEKLFF. In DNA form, the CDR3 reads TGTGCCTGGAGCATCGGGACAGGGGCTGAAAAACTGTTTTTT.

V usage is TRBV5-1 and J usage is TRBJ1-2; D might be TRBD1 (5 bases). The CDR3 is 15 residues long. CDR1 is SGHRS, CDR2 YFSETQ, per germline. The germline V and J ends were trimmed by 4 bases and 6 bases, with 19 bases remaining between them. In DNA, the CDR3 is TGCGCCAGCAGCCCCTGGGGACCTTGGGAGGATGGCTACACCTTC. It encodes CASSPWGPWEDGYTF.

The chain employs TRBV15 and TRBJ2-7, with 8 bases lining up with TRBD1. Germline assignment: CDR1 LNHNV and CDR2 YYDKDF (reference sequence). The CDR3 has 13 residues. The V gene end was trimmed by 3 bases and the J gene end by 4 bases; junction bases not matched to a gene: 2. CDR3 in DNA: TGTGCCACCAGCAGCGGACAGGGATACGAGCAGTACTTC. Its protein is CATSSGQGYEQYF.

The chain recombines TRBV11-3 with TRBJ2-3; weak D call: TRBD2 (6 bases). Looked up from germline, CDR1 is SGHNT and CDR2 is YENEEA. This CDR3 comprises 13 residues. The ends were cut back, 5 bases at V and 1 base at J, with 7 bases in the middle. In nucleotides, the CDR3 is TGTGCCAGCAGCACGGGGGGCACAGATACGCAGTATTTT. Translation: CASSTGGTDTQYF.

The chain carries TRBV2 and TRBJ1-5; D possibly corresponds to TRBD1 (5 bases). CDR3 size: 15 residues. The germline V gene encodes CDR1 SNHLY and CDR2 FYNNEI. Trimming stripped 5 bases from V and 0 bases from J, with 11 bases between. CDR3 coding DNA: TGTGCCAGCAGTTTGACAGCCGATAGCAATCAGCCCCAGCATTTT. Protein sequence: CASSLTADSNQPQHF.

The sample holds one count of this clone. The chain links TRBV7-6 to TRBJ2-1; 13 bases match TRBD2. This CDR3 has 17 amino acids. V shed 5 bases and J 1 base; nucleotides not matched to a gene: 5. Germline assignment: CDR1 SGHVS and CDR2 FNYEAQ. The CDR3 DNA reads as TGTGCCAGCAGCCCCGGGACTAGCGGGGCGTCCTACAATGAGCAGTTCTTC. Encoded protein: CASSPGTSGASYNEQFF.

The CDR3 here is CASSPLAGVASGANVLTF. CDR3 nucleotides: TGTGCCAGCTCACCACTAGCGGGGGTGGCCTCTGGGGCCAACGTCCTGACTTTC. The chain recombines TRBV18 with TRBJ2-6; 9 bases align to TRBD2. Unmatched junction bases numbered 4, after V lost 1 base and J lost 0 bases. Germline V lookup: CDR1 KGHSH, CDR2 LQKENI. This CDR3 contains 18 residues.

Only a few counts were recorded for this clone. V is TRBV5-1 and J is TRBJ1-2; possibly TRBD1 for D (5 bases). CDR1 is SGHRS, CDR2 YFSETQ, per germline. Trimming took 4 bases from V and 6 from J, leaving 13 bases between them. The CDR3 has 13 amino acids. For the CDR3, the DNA is TGCGCCAGCAGCAGGGCCGAAGGGGATGGCTACACCTTC. It specifies CASSRAEGDGYTF.

The V gene is TRBV9, the J gene TRBJ1-5; D remains ambiguous. Germline lookup yields CDR1 SGDLS and CDR2 YYNGEE. CDR3 length: 15 amino acids. With 3 bases removed from V and 3 bases from J, the gap between germline ends came to 13 bases. CDR3 amino acids: CASSARTGPNQPQHF. CDR3 coding DNA: TGTGCCAGCAGCGCTCGTACGGGTCCCAATCAGCCCCAGCATTTT. The full variable domain, its missing parts supplied by reference TRBV9 and TRBJ1-5, is DSGVTQTPKHLITATGQRVTLRCSPRSGDLSVYWYQQSLDQGLQFLIQYYNGEERAKGNILERFSAQQFPDLHSELNLSSLELGDSALYFCASSARTGPNQPQHFGDGTRLSIL.

This chain joins TRBV2 and TRBJ2-7; 9 nucleotides agree with TRBD1. Germline V CDR1 and CDR2: SNHLY, FYNNEI. J gave up 2 bases and V 10 bases, and 12 bases lay outside the gene matches. This CDR3 is 15 amino acids long. The DNA for the CDR3 is TGTGCCACCAATTCAGCCGGGACAGGGACCTACGAGCAGTACTTC. It yields the protein CATNSAGTGTYEQYF.

This chain connects TRBV2 to TRBJ2-3; D is possibly TRBD2 (5 bases). The CDR3 is 11 residues long. V lost 7 bases and J lost 6, with 8 bases in between. The germline V gene has CDR1 SNHLY and CDR2 FYNNEI. The CDR3 reads CASTGGDTQYF. CDR3 coding DNA: TGTGCCAGCACGGGCGGGGATACGCAGTATTTT.

This chain links TRBV4-3 with TRBJ1-2; D gene uncertain. CDR1 and CDR2 from the germline V gene are LGHNA and YSLEER. Trimming removed 0 bases at V and 3 bases at J, with 17 bases between. This CDR3 has 17 residues. The CDR3 reads CASSQDWVEGTDYGYTF. CDR3 coding DNA: TGCGCCAGCAGCCAAGATTGGGTGGAGGGAACTGACTATGGCTACACCTTC.

The chain has TRBV6-6 and TRBJ2-1; the match to TRBD1 covers 9 bases. The germline V gene has CDR1 MNHNY and CDR2 SVGAGI (reference sequence). The CDR3 contains 16 residues. With 0 bases clipped from V and 6 bases from J, the junction kept 6 bases outside the gene matches. In DNA form, the CDR3 reads TGTGCCAGCAGTTACTCCCCGGGACAGGGTCCCAATGAGCAGTTCTTC. Translated, it gives CASSYSPGQGPNEQFF.

The table lists this clone with a few counts. V and J are TRBV5-6 and TRBJ2-4; possibly TRBD1 for D (6 bases). Between the trimmed V and J ends, which lost 4 bases and 3 bases, there was a span of 17 bases. Germline V lookup: CDR1 SGHDT, CDR2 YYEEEE. The CDR3 runs to 16 residues. The CDR3 nucleotides read TGTGCCAGCAGCGCCTGGGGGCTCGGAGGCAAAAACATTCAGTACTTC. As protein: CASSAWGLGGKNIQYF.